This TCR beta chain was recorded in a study of cytomegalovirus exposure and HLA in healthy donors. General observations from the study: Several of the most significant clusters were apparently associated with common viral pathogens in a later analysis. Among CMV-associated TCR beta chains, most appeared HLA-restricted in a later analysis.

The PCR employed 60 Vbeta primers together with 13 Jbeta primers. The table came from immunoSEQ multiplex PCR; TCRdb's copy has only in-frame clones and leaves some out. This sample carries roughly 100,000 clones, 76% of them seen once, and the ten largest clones take 8.2%. This CDR3 is 14 amino acids long. The V segment lost 0 bases and the J segment 6 bases; nucleotides outside the gene matches: 5. Per the germline V gene, CDR1 is LGHNA and CDR2 is YSLEER. With regard to this clone: Its target is not known.

The sequenced material came from PBMCs. The sequence was obtained from a man aged 40-50 years in good health and CMV-seropositive. The V call is TRBV4-3, the J call TRBJ2-7, with 7 bases lining up with TRBD2. The CDR3 region is CASSQDRGGPEQYF. DNA of the CDR3: TGCGCCAGCAGCCAAGATCGGGGAGGGCCCGAGCAGTACTTC.